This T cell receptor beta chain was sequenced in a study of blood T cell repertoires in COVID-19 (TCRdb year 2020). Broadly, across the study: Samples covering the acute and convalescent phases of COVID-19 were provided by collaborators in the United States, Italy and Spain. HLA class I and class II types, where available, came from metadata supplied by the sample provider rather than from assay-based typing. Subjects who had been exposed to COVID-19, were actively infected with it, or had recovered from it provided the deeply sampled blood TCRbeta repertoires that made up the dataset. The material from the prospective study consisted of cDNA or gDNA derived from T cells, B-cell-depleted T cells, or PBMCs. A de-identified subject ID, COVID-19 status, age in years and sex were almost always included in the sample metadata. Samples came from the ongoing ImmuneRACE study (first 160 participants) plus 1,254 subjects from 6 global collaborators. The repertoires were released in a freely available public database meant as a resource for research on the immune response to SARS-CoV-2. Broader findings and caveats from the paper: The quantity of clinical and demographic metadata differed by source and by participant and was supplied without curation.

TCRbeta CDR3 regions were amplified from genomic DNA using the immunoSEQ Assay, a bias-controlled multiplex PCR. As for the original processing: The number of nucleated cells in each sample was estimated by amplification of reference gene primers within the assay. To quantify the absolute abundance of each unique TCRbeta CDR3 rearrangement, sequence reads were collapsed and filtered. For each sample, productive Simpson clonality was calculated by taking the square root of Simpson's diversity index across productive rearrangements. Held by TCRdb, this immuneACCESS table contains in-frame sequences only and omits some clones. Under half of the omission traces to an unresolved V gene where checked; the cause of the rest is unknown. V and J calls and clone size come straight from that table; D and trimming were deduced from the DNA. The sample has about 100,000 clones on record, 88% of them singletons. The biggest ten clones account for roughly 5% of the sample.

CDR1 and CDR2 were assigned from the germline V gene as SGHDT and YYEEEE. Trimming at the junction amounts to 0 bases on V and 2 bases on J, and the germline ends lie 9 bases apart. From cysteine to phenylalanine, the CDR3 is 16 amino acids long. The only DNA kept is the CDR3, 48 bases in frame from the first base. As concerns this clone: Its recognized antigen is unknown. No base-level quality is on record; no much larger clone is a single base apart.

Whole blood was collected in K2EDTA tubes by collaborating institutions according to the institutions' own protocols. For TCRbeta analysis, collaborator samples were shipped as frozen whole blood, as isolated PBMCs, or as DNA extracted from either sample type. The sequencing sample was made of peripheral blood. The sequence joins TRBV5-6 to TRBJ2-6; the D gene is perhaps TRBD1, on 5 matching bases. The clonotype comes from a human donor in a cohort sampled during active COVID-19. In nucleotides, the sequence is TGTGCCAGCAGCTTGGGTGGACAAGCTGGGGCCAACGTCCTGACTTTC. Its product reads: CASSLGGQAGANVLTF. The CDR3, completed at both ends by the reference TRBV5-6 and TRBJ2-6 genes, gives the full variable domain DAGVTQSPTHLIKTRGQQVTLRCSPKSGHDTVSWYQQALGQGPQFIFQYYEEEERQRGNFPDRFSGHQFPNYSSELNVNALLLGDSALYLCASSLGGQAGANVLTFGAGSRLTVL.